A single sample is the source of the 27 T cell receptor beta chains below, sequenced in a study of beta chain features in type 1 diabetes. Study-wide points: Within each of all four CD4+ subsets, Type 1 diabetes patients had TCRB CDR3s that were moderately but significantly shorter.

The study reverse transcribed the entire isolated RNA, so it sequenced expressed TCRB transcripts. Sequencing was performed with immunoSEQ multiplex PCR; in TCRdb, only in-frame clones are kept and a portion is missing. The sample consists of around 250,000 clones, 11% to 15% of them appearing once. These TCRs' antigens remain unknown. The sequencing input was naive CD4+ T cells from blood. The source is a man aged 25 to 45 with type 1 diabetes.

The V call is TRBV5-1, the J call TRBJ1-1; D might be TRBD1 (5 bases). From germline, CDR1 is SGHRS and CDR2 YFSETQ. The V end was cut by 0 bases, the J end by 7 bases, with 7 bases between. The CDR3 consists of 12 residues. The CDR3 DNA follows: TGCGCCAGCAGCTTGGTAAGGGGTGAAGCTTTCTTT. Translated, it gives CASSLVRGEAFF.

The V and J genes are TRBV18 and TRBJ1-2; D is unclear. The CDR3 is 14 residues long. V dropped 1 base and J dropped 6 bases, with 12 bases sitting between them. Germline-derived CDR1 and CDR2 are KGHSH and LQKENI. The CDR3 region is CASSPRGSPDGYTF. For the CDR3, the DNA is TGTGCCAGCTCACCACGCGGGTCCCCGGATGGCTACACCTTC. Based on the CDR3 plus reference TRBV18 and TRBJ1-2, the full variable domain is NAGVMQNPRHLVRRRGQEARLRCSPMKGHSHVYWYRQLPEEGLKFMVYLQKENIIDESGMPKERFSAEFPKEGPSILRIQQVVRGDSAAYFCASSPRGSPDGYTFGSGTRLTVV.

In this sample, this clone turned up many times. The V and J genes are TRBV14 and TRBJ2-1; D call uncertain. The CDR3 is made up of 11 amino acids. Germline loops: CDR1 SGHDN, CDR2 FVKESK. Deletions cut 0 bases from V and 12 bases from J, with 6 bases between. This chain's CDR3 is CASSQDMRQFF. In DNA, the CDR3 is TGTGCCAGCAGCCAAGATATGAGGCAGTTCTTC.

The chain carries TRBV12-5 and TRBJ1-1; no clear D. V lost 7 bases and J 1 base, leaving 10 bases between the germline ends. This CDR3 has 13 amino acids. In germline, CDR1 is LGHNT, CDR2 FRNRAP. CDR3 sequence: CASAYSQNTEAFF. The CDR3 DNA reads as TGTGCTAGTGCCTATAGTCAGAACACTGAAGCTTTCTTT.

The rearrangement links TRBV28 to TRBJ1-5; 7 nucleotides match TRBD1. V lost 2 bases to trimming and J lost 3 bases; unmatched junction nucleotides: 4. Looked up from germline, CDR1 is MDHEN and CDR2 is SYDVKM. The CDR3 contains 15 residues. This CDR3 reads CASSLPGGNNQPQHF. CDR3 DNA: TGTGCCAGCAGTTTACCAGGGGGGAACAATCAGCCCCAGCATTTT.

V and J are TRBV30 and TRBJ1-1; D uncertain. Germline-derived CDR1 and CDR2 are GTSNPN and SVGIG (reference sequence). Trimming shortened V by 2 bases and J by 1 base, and 8 bases separated the two germline ends. This CDR3 region has 13 residues. The CDR3 is CAWSPRRNTEAFF. CDR3 DNA sequence: TGTGCCTGGAGTCCGAGGAGGAACACTGAAGCTTTCTTT.

The genes are TRBV6-6 and TRBJ2-3; 7 bases agree with TRBD1. V was pared by 8 bases and J by 3 bases, with 5 bases of the junction left unmatched. The CDR3 has 13 residues. Looked up from germline, CDR1 is MNHNY and CDR2 is SVGAGI (reference sequence). The CDR3 DNA reads TGTGCCAGCCACAGGGGAGTTACAGATACGCAGTATTTT. The encoded protein is CASHRGVTDTQYF.

This clone has just a few counts. V gene TRBV18 combines with J gene TRBJ1-5; 9 nucleotides align to TRBD1. This CDR3 region has 17 residues. Trimming at V came to 3 bases and at J to 3 bases, leaving 9 bases not matched to a gene. The germline CDR1 and CDR2 sequences are KGHSH and LQKENI. For the CDR3, the DNA is TGTGCCAGCTCACCCGAGGAACAGGGGGCCTTCAATCAGCCCCAGCATTTT. Protein sequence: CASSPEEQGAFNQPQHF. The whole variable domain, remainder taken from reference TRBV18 and TRBJ1-5, is NAGVMQNPRHLVRRRGQEARLRCSPMKGHSHVYWYRQLPEEGLKFMVYLQKENIIDESGMPKERFSAEFPKEGPSILRIQQVVRGDSAAYFCASSPEEQGAFNQPQHFGDGTRLSIL.

This chain links TRBV11-3 with TRBJ2-2, with D possibly matching TRBD1 (6 bases). Trimming removed 6 bases at V and 5 bases at J, with 13 bases between. Germline V gene lookup returns CDR1 SGHNT and CDR2 YENEEA. The CDR3 covers 14 residues. In DNA, the CDR3 is TGTGCCAGCAGTGAAACAGGGTTAACCGGGGAGCTGTTTTTT. This translates into CASSETGLTGELFF.

The gene calls are TRBV19 and TRBJ2-6, with a tentative D call TRBD2 (6 bases). Germline V lookup: CDR1 LNHDA, CDR2 SQIVND (reference sequence). V was trimmed by 8 bases and J by 4 bases, leaving 18 bases between them. This CDR3 is built from 16 residues. CDR3 loop: CASCRGLAGGANVLTF. The CDR3 DNA is TGTGCCAGTTGTCGCGGCCTGGCGGGAGGGGCCAACGTCCTGACTTTC.

There are a few counts of this clone. The chain combines TRBV15 with TRBJ1-6; the match to TRBD1 covers 7 bases. V was clipped by 8 bases and J by 7 bases; unmatched bases: 5. This CDR3 has 13 residues. CDR1 is LNHNV and CDR2 is YYDKDF in the germline V gene (reference sequence). CDR3 protein: CATSRDSNSPLHF. The CDR3 DNA sequence: TGTGCCACCTCCCGGGACAGCAATTCACCCCTCCACTTT.

This clone occurred a few times. V gene TRBV7-9 combines with J gene TRBJ2-3, with 7 bases matching TRBD2. The germline CDR1 and CDR2 sequences are SEHNR and FQNEAQ (reference sequence). V was pared by 5 bases and J by 0 bases, with 2 bases of the junction left unmatched. CDR3 length: 14 amino acids. The CDR3 nucleotides are TGTGCCAGCAGCCGGGGGGTTAGCACAGATACGCAGTATTTT. Protein: CASSRGVSTDTQYF.

This chain joins TRBV4-2 and TRBJ2-3; 7 positions agree with TRBD2. Looked up from germline, CDR1 is LGHNA and CDR2 is YNFKEQ. The CDR3 is 15 amino acids. J gave up 4 bases and V 3 bases, and 7 bases lay outside the gene matches. CDR3 amino acids: CASSQHGLEADTQYF. The CDR3 region has the DNA TGTGCCAGCAGCCAGCATGGACTAGAGGCAGATACGCAGTATTTT.

The chain recombines TRBV9 with TRBJ2-1; 7 positions match TRBD2. CDR3 length: 15 amino acids. Germline V gene data show CDR1 as SGDLS and CDR2 as YYNGEE. With V trimmed by 4 bases and J by 2 bases, 6 bases remained unmatched. The CDR3 DNA is TGTGCCAGCAGCTCACGACTAGCCACCTACAATGAGCAGTTCTTC. Its protein is CASSSRLATYNEQFF.

This clone was counted a few times. The V gene is TRBV29-1, the J gene TRBJ2-7, with TRBD2 matching 9 bases. The CDR3 totals 16 residues. The V gene end was trimmed by 0 bases and the J gene end by 1 base; junction bases not matched to a gene: 7. CDR1 SQVTM and CDR2 ANQGSEA come from the germline V gene. CDR3 amino acids: CSVEDKKAGGSYEQYF. The DNA for the CDR3 is TGCAGCGTTGAAGATAAGAAGGCGGGAGGGTCCTACGAGCAGTACTTC.

Only a few counts were recorded for this clone. The V call is TRBV6-1, the J call TRBJ1-2; 10 positions agree with TRBD1. The CDR3 runs 15 residues. The V segment lost 5 bases and the J segment 8 bases; nucleotides outside the gene matches: 11. From germline, CDR1 is MNHNS and CDR2 SASEGT. The DNA of the CDR3 is TGTGCCAGCAGTCAACAAGGGACAGGGGAGCGGGGCTACACCTTC. It yields the protein CASSQQGTGERGYTF.

This clone was seen a handful of times. This sequence joins TRBV6-4 and TRBJ2-1; weak D call: TRBD1 (7 bases). Trimming removed 6 bases at V and 6 bases at J, with 12 bases between. CDR1 is MRHNA and CDR2 is SNTAGT in the germline V gene. CDR3 length: 13 amino acids. The CDR3 sequence: CASSTQGGNEQFF. CDR3 in DNA: TGTGCCAGCAGCACGCAGGGGGGCAATGAGCAGTTCTTC.

The table lists this clone with a few counts. V usage is TRBV5-1 and J usage is TRBJ1-2, with D unclear. The germline gives CDR1 SGHRS, CDR2 YFSETQ. The V end lost 0 bases, the J end lost 2 bases, and 8 bases lay between the germline ends. The CDR3 length is 14 residues. The CDR3 sequence is CASSLDEGNYGYTF. The CDR3 DNA reads TGCGCCAGCAGCTTGGATGAGGGCAACTATGGCTACACCTTC.

The rearrangement joins TRBV5-1 to TRBJ2-4, with 7 nucleotides matching TRBD1. This CDR3 spans 13 amino acids. Germline V CDR1 and CDR2: SGHRS, YFSETQ. With V trimmed by 7 bases and J by 8 bases, 9 bases remained unmatched. The CDR3 loop is CASGKGAGDIQYF. The CDR3 coding sequence is TGCGCCAGCGGCAAGGGGGCTGGAGACATTCAGTACTTC.

This CDR3 reads CASSYSDENQPQHF. The CDR3, as DNA: TGTGCCAGCAGCTATAGCGATGAAAACCAGCCCCAGCATTTT. The V call is TRBV7-9, the J call TRBJ1-5; the D is unclear. The CDR3 covers 14 residues. CDR1 is SEHNR and CDR2 is FQNEAQ in the germline V gene (reference sequence). The V end lost 4 bases, the J end lost 7 bases, and 14 bases lay between the germline ends.

The table lists this clone with a few counts. The CDR3 region has the DNA TGTGCCTGCCACGGTGGAGGAGGGTACGAGCAGTACTTC. It yields the protein CACHGGGGYEQYF. The chain is built from TRBV30 and TRBJ2-7; possibly TRBD2 for D (6 bases). This CDR3 has 13 residues. V lost 6 bases, J lost 4 bases, and 16 bases lay in between. Germline V gene data show CDR1 as GTSNPN and CDR2 as SVGIG (reference sequence).

The gene calls are TRBV19 and TRBJ1-2; D not certain. CDR1 and CDR2 from the germline V gene are LNHDA and SQIVND (reference sequence). The CDR3 has 14 amino acids. Deletions cut 4 bases from V and 8 bases from J, with 17 bases between. CDR3 sequence: CASSRTGEAGGYTF. CDR3 nucleotides: TGTGCCAGTAGTAGGACCGGGGAAGCGGGAGGCTACACCTTC.

CDR3 nucleotides: TGTGCCAGTAGTACGACTAGCGGGAGTTACGAGCAGTACTTC. Protein product: CASSTTSGSYEQYF. J is TRBJ2-7 and V is TRBV19, with 12 bases identical to TRBD2. CDR1 and CDR2 from the germline V gene are LNHDA and SQIVND (reference sequence). Losses at the gene ends were 4 bases for V and 4 bases for J; bases not matched to a gene: 2. CDR3 length equals 14 residues.

V usage is TRBV7-9 and J usage is TRBJ1-2, with a possible D match to TRBD1 (6 bases). This CDR3 is built from 14 residues. Germline assignment: CDR1 SEHNR and CDR2 FQNEAQ (reference sequence). The V gene lost 5 bases and the J gene lost 3 bases, with 13 bases spanning the gap. CDR3 coding DNA: TGTGCCAGCAGCCCACAGGGTAGTGACTATGGCTACACCTTC. It encodes CASSPQGSDYGYTF. Complete variable domain (other parts from reference TRBV7-9 and TRBJ1-2): DTGVSQNPRHKITKRGQNVTFRCDPISEHNRLYWYRQTLGQGPEFLTYFQNEAQLEKSRLLSDRFSAERPKGSFSTLEIQRTEQGDSAMYLCASSPQGSDYGYTFGSGTRLTVV.

This chain links TRBV5-4 with TRBJ2-3; 12 nucleotides agree with TRBD2. V shed 4 bases and J 5 bases; nucleotides not matched to a gene: 2. CDR3 length: 14 residues. CDR1 is SGHNT and CDR2 is YYREEE in the germline V gene (reference sequence). The CDR3: CASSLTSGRDTQYF. The CDR3 nucleotides read TGTGCCAGCAGCCTGACTAGCGGGAGAGATACGCAGTATTTT.

V is TRBV15 and J is TRBJ2-3, with a possible D match to TRBD1 (5 bases). The CDR3 totals 15 residues. The V and J ends lost 5 bases and 0 bases respectively, with 12 bases between them. Germline V gives CDR1 LNHNV, CDR2 YYDKDF (reference sequence). CDR3 in amino acids: CATSLTASSTDTQYF. The CDR3, as DNA: TGTGCCACCAGCCTGACAGCTTCTAGCACAGATACGCAGTATTTT.

This chain joins TRBV6-1 and TRBJ2-7; D is undetermined. The CDR3 runs 12 residues. V shed 7 bases and J shed 0 bases, with 7 bases lying between them. CDR1 and CDR2 from the germline V gene are MNHNS and SASEGT. Written as DNA, the CDR3 is TGTGCCAGCACCGAGGCCTCCTACGAGCAGTACTTC. This gives the protein CASTEASYEQYF.